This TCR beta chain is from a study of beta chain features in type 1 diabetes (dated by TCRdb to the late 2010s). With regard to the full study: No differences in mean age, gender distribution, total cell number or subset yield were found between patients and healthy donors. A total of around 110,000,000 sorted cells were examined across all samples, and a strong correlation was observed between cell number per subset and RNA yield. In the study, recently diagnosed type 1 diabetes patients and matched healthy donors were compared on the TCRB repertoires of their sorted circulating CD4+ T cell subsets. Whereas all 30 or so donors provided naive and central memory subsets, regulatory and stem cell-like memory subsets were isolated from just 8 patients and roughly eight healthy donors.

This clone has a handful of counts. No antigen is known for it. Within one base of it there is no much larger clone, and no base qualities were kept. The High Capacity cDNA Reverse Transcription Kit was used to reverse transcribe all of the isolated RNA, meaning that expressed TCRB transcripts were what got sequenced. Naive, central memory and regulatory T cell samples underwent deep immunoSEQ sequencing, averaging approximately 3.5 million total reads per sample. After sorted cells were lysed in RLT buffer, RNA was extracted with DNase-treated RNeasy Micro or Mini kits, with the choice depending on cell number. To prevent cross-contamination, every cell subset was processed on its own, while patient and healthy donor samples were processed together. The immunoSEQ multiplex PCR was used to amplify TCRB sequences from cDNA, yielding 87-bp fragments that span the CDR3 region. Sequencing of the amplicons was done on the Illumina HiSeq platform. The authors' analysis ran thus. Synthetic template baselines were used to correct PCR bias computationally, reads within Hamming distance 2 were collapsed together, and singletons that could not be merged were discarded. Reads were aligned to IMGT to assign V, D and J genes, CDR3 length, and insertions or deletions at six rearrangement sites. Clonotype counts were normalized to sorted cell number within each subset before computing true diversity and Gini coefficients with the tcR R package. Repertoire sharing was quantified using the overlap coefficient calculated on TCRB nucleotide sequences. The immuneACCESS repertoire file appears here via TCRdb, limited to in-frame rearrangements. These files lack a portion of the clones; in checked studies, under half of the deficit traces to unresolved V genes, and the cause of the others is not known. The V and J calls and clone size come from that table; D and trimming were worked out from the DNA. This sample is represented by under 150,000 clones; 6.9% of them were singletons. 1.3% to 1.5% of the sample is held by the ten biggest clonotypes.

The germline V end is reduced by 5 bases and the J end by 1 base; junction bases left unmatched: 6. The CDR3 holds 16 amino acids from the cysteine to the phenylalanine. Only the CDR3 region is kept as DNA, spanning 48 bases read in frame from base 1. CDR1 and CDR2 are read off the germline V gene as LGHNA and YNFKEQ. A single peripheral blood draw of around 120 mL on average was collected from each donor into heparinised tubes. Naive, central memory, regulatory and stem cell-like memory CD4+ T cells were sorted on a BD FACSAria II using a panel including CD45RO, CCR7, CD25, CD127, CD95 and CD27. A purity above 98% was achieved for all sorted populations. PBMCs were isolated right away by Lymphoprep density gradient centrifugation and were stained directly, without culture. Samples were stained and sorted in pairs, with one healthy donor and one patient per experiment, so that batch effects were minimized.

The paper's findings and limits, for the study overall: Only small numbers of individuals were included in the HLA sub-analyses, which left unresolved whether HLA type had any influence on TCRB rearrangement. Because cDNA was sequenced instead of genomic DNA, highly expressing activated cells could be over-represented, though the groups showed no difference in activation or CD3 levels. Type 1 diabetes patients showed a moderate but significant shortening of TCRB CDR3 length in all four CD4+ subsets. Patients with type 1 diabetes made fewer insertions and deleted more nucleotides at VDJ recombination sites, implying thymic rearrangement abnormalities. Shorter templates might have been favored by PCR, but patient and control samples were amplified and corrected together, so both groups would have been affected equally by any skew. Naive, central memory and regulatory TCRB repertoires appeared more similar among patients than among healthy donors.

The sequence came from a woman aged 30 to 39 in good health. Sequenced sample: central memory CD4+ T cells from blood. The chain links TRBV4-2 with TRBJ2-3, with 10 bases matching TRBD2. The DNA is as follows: TGTGCCAGCAGCTTCCAACTAGCGGGACGCACAGATACGCAGTATTTT. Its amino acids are CASSFQLAGRTDTQYF.